Sequencing of this T cell receptor beta chain was carried out in a study of cytomegalovirus exposure and HLA in healthy donors. With 60 Vbeta and 13 Jbeta primers, the PCR was carried out. The assay was immunoSEQ multiplex PCR, and TCRdb's table has in-frame clones only and misses some. The table lists about 160,000 clones, 80% of them singletons. The CDR3 is made up of 13 amino acids. Trimming took off 1 base at V and 7 bases at J, with 8 bases between the two ends. The germline CDR1 and CDR2 sequences are MGHDK and SYGVNS. Worth noting for this clone: Its antigen is not identified.

Notes on the study in general: TCR beta V segments were, for the most part, productive about 87% or about 30% of the time in an earlier analysis. Apparent HLA restriction characterized most CMV-associated TCR beta chains in a later analysis.

The chain recombines TRBV25-1 with TRBJ2-1; no definite D call. Sequencing used PBMCs. The sequence was collected from a man between 18 and 35 years old in good health and CMV-seropositive. The CDR3 is CASSEWATNEQFF. CDR3 nucleotides: TGTGCCAGCAGTGAATGGGCGACAAATGAGCAGTTCTTC.